This T cell receptor (beta chain) originates from a study of cytomegalovirus exposure and HLA in healthy donors. The germline V gene has CDR1 SGHRS and CDR2 YFSETQ. Trimming took 4 bases from V and 4 from J, leaving 11 bases between them. CDR3 size: 13 residues. Overall study findings and caveats: Cytomegalovirus status was reportedly diagnosed by the classifier with high specificity and sensitivity.

Comment on this clone: Antigen unknown.

A multiplex PCR was run with 60 Vbeta primers and 13 Jbeta primers. Method: immunoSEQ multiplex PCR; TCRdb's copy keeps in-frame clones and lacks some. The repertoire holds about 140,000 clones, about 80% seen once, with 5.5% to 7% in the top ten. V and J are TRBV5-1 and TRBJ1-1; D gene uncertain. The sequenced sample consisted of PBMCs. This sequence was found in a woman in her forties in good health and CMV-seropositive. The CDR3: CASSMVGSTEAFF. The DNA of the CDR3 is TGCGCCAGCAGCATGGTGGGGAGCACTGAAGCTTTCTTT.